The clone carrying this TCR beta chain was detected only a few times. What it binds is not known. Germline and genes here are mouse. The read finishes 1 residue shy of the CDR3 end, and the germline J gene is used to complete it. The time point: mouse harvest day 7 after allogeneic transplant. Each mouse received 10^7 T-cell-depleted marrow cells plus 10^6 splenic CD5+ T cells by tail vein. B6 (H2b) cells into BALB/c (H2d) mice; tissues taken at day 7 or 14. TCRdb's copy holds only in-frame clones and misses some; the assay was immunoSEQ multiplex PCR. The sample has some 4,000 clones, around 50% seen once. This entry belongs to a study of tissue T cells after allogeneic stem cell transplantation. Study outcomes and limitations: Shared clones across patients were few; motif clustering revealed tissue-specific shared signatures.

V dropped 4 bases and J dropped 7; count of bases not matched to a gene: 2. Germline V gene lookup returns CDR1 MSHET and CDR2 SYDVDS. This CDR3 is built from 13 residues. This sequence joins TRBV29 and TRBJ2-7; 12 bases are shared with TRBD1. This clonotype was obtained from a female BALB/c mouse given C57BL/6 T cells with graft-versus-host disease after an allogeneic hematopoietic cell transplant. Specimen: lymph node tissue. Partial CDR3 DNA: TGTGCTAGCAGTTCTGGGACAGGGGGCGAACAGTAC. Translating it yields CASSSGTGGEQY. The entire CDR3 is CASSSGTGGEQYF.